The entry below gives a single T cell receptor beta chain sequence along with its context. Its cognate antigen is unknown. The entry originates in a study of T cell responses to AZD1222 COVID-19 vaccine. Findings of the study overall: Clonal diversity was possibly underestimated, and the donors were mostly white British, with more females. Nearly half of the spike-specific TCRs reportedly recognize variant regions that carry no mutations. Repertoires were sampled only after the peak T cell response.

The CDR3 totals 15 residues. Germline assignment: CDR1 KGHDR and CDR2 SFDVKD. Trimming took 9 bases from V and 1 from J, leaving 14 bases between them. Researchers grouped second doses given at about 4 or about 12 weeks into one pool. Produced via immunoSEQ multiplex PCR; TCRdb's table is partial and in-frame only. The table lists 65,000 to 80,000 clones, roughly 80% of them singletons. The clonotype was recovered from an adult who received the AZD1222 COVID-19 vaccine. The sequencing here drew on peripheral blood, taken 28 days after the second AZD1222 dose. The genes are TRBV24-1 and TRBJ1-4; perhaps TRBD1 as D (6 bases). DNA for the CDR3: TGTGCCACCGCCGGGAGGGGGGGAACTAATGAAAAACTGTTTTTT. It specifies CATAGRGGTNEKLFF.